The T cell receptor (beta chain) under discussion was sequenced for a study of OX40 agonist ivuxolimab in advanced cancers. About the study as a whole: Ivuxolimab was an agonistic, fully human IgG2 monoclonal antibody directed against OX40 (CD134), a costimulatory receptor. Intravenous ivuxolimab was administered to patients every 2 weeks at six dose levels: 0.01, 0.1, 0.3, 1.5, 3 and 10 mg/kg. Among the 52 dose-escalation patients, about 19 had hepatocellular carcinoma, some 15 melanoma, 9 renal cell carcinoma and 9 head and neck cancer. In the dose-escalation cohort, 82.7% of patients were male, and the mean age was 60 years with a range of roughly 23 to 79. Patients were allowed to have had prior anti-PD-1, anti-PD-L1 or anti-CTLA-4 therapy, and more than 30% of the dose-escalation patients had previously received checkpoint inhibitors. Partial responses occurred in three dose-escalation patients, of whom one had hepatocellular carcinoma and two had cutaneous melanoma. The purpose of peripheral TCRbeta sequencing was to test whether ivuxolimab changed TCR sequence diversity and led to clonal T-cell expansion. The monotherapy dose-escalation portion (N ≈ 52 patients) of the phase I ivuxolimab trial is reported in the paper. Findings and caveats that apply to the study as a whole: Partial responders in the 0.1-3.0 mg/kg groups had among the lowest normalized peripheral clonal expansion, especially among CD8+ T cells. After ivuxolimab, more expanded clones were found on average in CD8+ T cells than in CD4+ T cells. The antigen specificity of the clonally expanded peripheral T cells was not determined. Low levels of normalized T-cell clonal expansion were also seen in some nonresponding patients. At doses of 0.1 to 3.0 mg/kg, clonal expansion of both CD4+ and CD8+ T cells in blood was seen between baseline and week 6.

For sequencing of the TCRbeta CDR3 region, genomic DNA was extracted from the sorted cells. TCRbeta CDR3 regions were sequenced using the immunoSEQ Assay. Drawn from immuneACCESS, this table holds only the in-frame rearrangements with V and J called that TCRdb kept. Clones are partly lost; checked studies trace under half to an unresolved V gene and leave the rest unexplained. The sample table holds about 65,000 clones, of which roughly 80% were seen once. The top ten hold 1.5% to 2.5% of the sample. With respect to this clone: What antigen it recognizes has not been identified. Per-base qualities were not stored, and no clone one base away is much larger.

The germline V gene supplies CDR1 KGHSH and CDR2 LQKENI. The CDR3 runs 13 residues from the cysteine to the phenylalanine. Kept here is only the CDR3 DNA, which spans 39 bases and is read in frame from base 1. V is shortened by 3 bases, J by 7 bases, and the region joining them spans 7 bases. Patients with a history of autoimmune disease or receiving systemic immunosuppression were excluded from the trial. Peripheral blood for TCR sequencing was collected from all dose cohorts at baseline, on cycle 4 day 1, and on cycle 7 day 1. The samples were drawn from a first-in-human, open-label, multicenter phase I dose-escalation trial of ivuxolimab. Adults with locally advanced or metastatic head and neck squamous cell, hepatocellular, melanoma or renal cell carcinoma were enrolled in the trial. Before TCR sequencing, CD4+ T cells and CD8+ T cells from peripheral blood were sorted into separate populations.

This clonotype was sampled from an adult with an advanced solid tumor such as melanoma, head and neck, liver or kidney cancer. The chain links TRBV18 with TRBJ1-6; too little of a D gene remains to name it. The starting material was CD4+ or CD8+ T cells sorted from blood, obtained in a trial of the OX40 agonist ivuxolimab. In nucleotides, the sequence is TGTGCCAGCTCACCTGAGGGAAATTCACCCCTCCACTTT. The translation is CASSPEGNSPLHF.